The next 24 T cell receptor beta chains were all read from a single sample in a study of T cell repertoires in cytomegalovirus infection. No antigens are known for them. TCRdb redid the calling of the reads with MiXCR, one entry per CDR3 protein. The sample records some 940,000 distinct CDR3 sequences, 30% to 40% being singletons. Specimen: cultured CD8+ T cells from PBMCs, collected from culture after CMV antigen stimulation. The receptors derive from a human donor in good health (CMV status not recorded). Some clones in this sample may be carry-over from other donors' samples.

This CDR3 reads CATSRDPGLDTDTQYF. The CDR3 DNA sequence: TGTGCCACCAGCAGAGATCCGGGACTAGATACAGATACGCAGTATTTT. The chain carries TRBV15 and TRBJ2-3, with 8 bases aligning to TRBD2. Germline V gene sequence: CDR1 LNHNV, CDR2 YYDKDF (reference sequence). This CDR3 has 16 residues. J was trimmed by 3 bases and V by 0 bases; bases with no gene match: 5. The complete variable domain, with remaining parts taken from reference TRBV15 and TRBJ2-3, reads DAMVIQNPRYQVTQFGKPVTLSCSQTLNHNVMYWYQQKSSQAPKLLFHYYDKDFNNEADTPDNFQSRRPNTSFCFLDIRSPGLGDTAMYLCATSRDPGLDTDTQYFGPGTRLTVL.

The CDR3 here is CASSPAGGDTQYF. Here the CDR3 DNA reads TGTGCCAGCAGCCCTGCCGGGGGCGATACGCAGTATTTT. V usage is TRBV7-9 and J usage is TRBJ2-3; D is possibly TRBD1 or TRBD2 (6 bases each). CDR3 size: 13 residues. The V end was cut by 5 bases, the J end by 6 bases, with 12 bases between. The V gene's germline CDR1 is SEHNR and CDR2 FQNEAQ (reference sequence).

The genes are TRBV19 and TRBJ2-2; 9 bases align to TRBD1. Germline CDR1 and CDR2: LNHDA and SQIVND (reference sequence). The CDR3 sequence is 16 residues long. V dropped 7 bases and J dropped 7; count of bases not matched to a gene: 13. This CDR3 is CASNPAGTGFYGELFF. CDR3 coding DNA: TGTGCCAGTAACCCAGCCGGGACAGGGTTTTACGGGGAGCTGTTTTTT.

This clonotype showed up just a few times. The rearrangement links TRBV7-6 to TRBJ2-3; D remains ambiguous. This CDR3 has 15 residues. Germline V gene sequence: CDR1 SGHVS, CDR2 FNYEAQ. V lost 4 bases and J lost 1, with 12 bases in between. CDR3 DNA: TGTGCCAGCAGCTCCAACCCTGCGGGCACAGATACGCAGTATTTT. Its translation: CASSSNPAGTDTQYF. Together with reference TRBV7-6 and TRBJ2-3, the CDR3 gives the full variable domain: GAGVSQSPRYKVTKRGQDVALRCDPISGHVSLYWYRQALGQGPEFLTYFNYEAQQDKSGLPNDRFSAERPEGSISTLTIQRTEQRDSAMYRCASSSNPAGTDTQYFGPGTRLTVL.

The rearrangement links TRBV6-1 to TRBJ1-2; 8 bases are a match to TRBD1. From germline, CDR1 is MNHNS and CDR2 SASEGT. J lost 10 bases, V lost 4 bases, and 5 bases had no gene match. The CDR3 runs to 12 residues. The DNA of the CDR3 is TGTGCCAGCAGTGGAGGACAGGGTTTCTACACCTTC. It specifies CASSGGQGFYTF.

Note on this clonotype: One end of the junction does not line up with germline, which may come from a read error. The rearrangement uses TRBV15 and TRBJ2-5; D not resolved. Looked up from germline, CDR1 is LNHNV and CDR2 is YYDKDF (reference sequence). The CDR3 consists of 15 residues. The CDR3 loop is CATNRAGSTGETQYF. The DNA of the CDR3 is TGTGCCACCAACAGAGCCGGCAGTACGGGAGAGACCCAGTACTTC.

V is TRBV6-2 or TRBV6-3 and J is TRBJ2-7; 7 bases agree with TRBD2. With V trimmed by 7 bases and J by 2 bases, 8 bases remained unmatched. This CDR3 comprises 14 residues. The V gene's germline CDR1 is MNHEY and CDR2 SVGEGT. CDR3 loop: CASTSGEVTYEQYF. In nucleotides, the CDR3 is TGTGCCAGCACCAGCGGGGAAGTCACCTACGAGCAGTACTTC.

This clonotype showed up just a few times. The J gene is TRBJ2-7, the V gene TRBV12-3 or TRBV12-4, with TRBD2 matching over 10 bases. This CDR3 spans 14 amino acids. Trimming at V came to 2 bases and at J to 6 bases, leaving 4 bases not matched to a gene. CDR3: CASSLSSGGAEQYF. The CDR3 DNA reads as TGTGCCAGCAGTTTATCCAGCGGGGGGGCCGAGCAGTACTTC.

The chain recombines TRBV5-1 with TRBJ2-3; 9 bases are shared with TRBD1. V shed 2 bases and J 4 bases; nucleotides not matched to a gene: 2. This CDR3 region has 14 residues. Germline values: CDR1 SGHRS, CDR2 YFSETQ. DNA of the CDR3: TGCGCCAGCAGCTTTGGACAGGGGTCAGATACGCAGTATTTT. Translation: CASSFGQGSDTQYF.

This clonotype was seen more than once but under ten times. The chain uses TRBV4-1 and TRBJ2-2; D gene uncertain. CDR3 length equals 16 residues. Germline V gene data show CDR1 as MGHRA and CDR2 as YSYEKL. The V end lost 1 base, the J end lost 0 bases, and 9 bases lay between the germline ends. CDR3 in DNA: TGCGCCAGCAGCCAAGTCGTGGGTACGAACACCGGGGAGCTGTTTTTT. This translates into CASSQVVGTNTGELFF.

The chain carries TRBV5-4 and TRBJ2-5; either TRBD1 or TRBD2 may fit D (6 bases each). The CDR3 consists of 14 residues. The germline gives CDR1 SGHNT, CDR2 YYREEE (reference sequence). The V end was cut by 4 bases, the J end by 5 bases, with 15 bases between. CDR3 nucleotide sequence: TGTGCCAGCAGCCGTAGGGGGGCCGGGGAGACCCAGTACTTC. Translated: CASSRRGAGETQYF.

V usage is TRBV27 and J usage is TRBJ2-3; no clear D gene. Per germline, CDR1 MNHEY and CDR2 SMNVEV (reference sequence). The CDR3 consists of 14 residues. V was clipped by 4 bases and J by 6 bases, with 14 bases between them. The CDR3 DNA reads TGTGCCAGCAGTTCTTGGACCATTGAGGATACGCAGTATTTT. This gives the protein CASSSWTIEDTQYF.

In this sample, this clonotype turned up a few times. The gene calls are TRBV2 and TRBJ2-1; possible D gene TRBD2, 5 bases. From germline, CDR1 is SNHLY and CDR2 FYNNEI. V lost 4 bases, J lost 5 bases, and 12 bases lay in between. CDR3 length: 14 amino acids. The CDR3 nucleotides read TGTGCCAGCAGTGCCAACTACGGGAACAATGAGCAGTTCTTC. Its protein product is CASSANYGNNEQFF.

The table lists this clonotype with many counts. The gene calls are TRBV7-6 and TRBJ2-1; 15 nucleotides align to TRBD2. This CDR3 region has 15 residues. The V gene end was trimmed by 5 bases and the J gene end by 7 bases; junction bases not matched to a gene: 3. Germline CDR1 and CDR2: SGHVS and FNYEAQ. CDR3 nucleotides: TGTGCCAGCAGCCCCGGGACTAGCGGGGGGAATGAGCAGTTCTTC. Translation: CASSPGTSGGNEQFF.

This clonotype has ten or more counts. The V and J genes are TRBV12-3 or TRBV12-4 and TRBJ2-7; 13 bases agree with TRBD2. V trimming: 6 bases; J trimming: 0 bases; junction bases outside the gene matches: 8. CDR3 length equals 17 residues. CDR3 in DNA: TGTGCCAGCAGCGGACTAGCGGGGGCCCAGAGCTCCTACGAGCAGTACTTC. Its protein is CASSGLAGAQSSYEQYF.

The chain has TRBV29-1 and TRBJ2-6, with D unresolved. Per germline, CDR1 SQVTM and CDR2 ANQGSEA. This CDR3 region has 16 residues. The V end lost 4 bases, the J end lost 0 bases, and 13 bases lay between the germline ends. The chain's CDR3 is CSVVGRSTSGANVLTF. The CDR3 DNA reads as TGCAGCGTTGTGGGCAGGTCTACCTCTGGGGCCAACGTCCTGACTTTC.

This clonotype showed up just a few times. This rearrangement joins TRBV28 to TRBJ2-7; D uncertain. V dropped 4 bases and J dropped 2 bases, with 9 bases sitting between them. This CDR3 comprises 13 residues. Germline V CDR1 and CDR2: MDHEN, SYDVKM. CDR3 loop: CASSSWHPYEQYV. CDR3 coding DNA: TGTGCCAGCAGTTCTTGGCATCCCTACGAGCAGTACGTC.

The chain recombines TRBV11-2 with TRBJ1-1; 9 nucleotides agree with TRBD1. This CDR3 has 16 residues. Trimming took 1 base from V and 7 from J; bases not matched to a gene: 10. From germline, CDR1 is SGHAT and CDR2 FQNNGV. The CDR3 region is CASSLAPGQGPNEAFF. The CDR3 nucleotides read TGTGCCAGCAGCTTAGCCCCGGGACAGGGCCCGAATGAAGCTTTCTTT.

The chain recombines TRBV27 with TRBJ1-1, with TRBD1 matching over 7 bases. The germline gives CDR1 MNHEY, CDR2 SMNVEV (reference sequence). This CDR3 is 15 amino acids long. Losses at the gene ends were 5 bases for V and 1 base for J; bases not matched to a gene: 7. For the CDR3, the DNA is TGTGCCAGCAGTCTATGGAAGGGGGCGAACACTGAAGCTTTCTTT. Its translation: CASSLWKGANTEAFF.

This clonotype was counted a few times. J is TRBJ1-6 and V is TRBV7-2; no clear D gene. The germline V and J ends were trimmed by 1 base and 3 bases, with 7 bases remaining between them. The germline CDR1 and CDR2 sequences are SGHTA and FQGNSA. This CDR3 contains 15 residues. CDR3 loop: CASSLVDLYNSPLHF. In DNA, the CDR3 is TGTGCCAGCAGCTTAGTGGACCTCTATAATTCACCCCTCCACTTT.

The J gene is TRBJ2-7, the V gene TRBV12-3 or TRBV12-4, with a tentative D call TRBD1 (7 bases). V lost 6 bases to trimming and J lost 5 bases, with 14 bases between them. The CDR3 contains 13 residues. This CDR3 reads CASSNGGGHEQYV. In DNA form, the CDR3 reads TGTGCCAGCAGCAACGGAGGGGGCCACGAGCAGTACGTC.

This rearrangement joins TRBV4-1 to TRBJ1-1, with 9 bases matching TRBD1. The V segment lost 3 bases and the J segment 5 bases; nucleotides outside the gene matches: 4. Germline V gives CDR1 MGHRA, CDR2 YSYEKL. This CDR3 is built from 14 residues. In DNA, the CDR3 is TGCGCCAGCAGCCATGGGACAGGGAGGACTGAAGCTTTCTTT. As protein: CASSHGTGRTEAFF.

The chain links TRBV25-1 to TRBJ1-1; D is uncertain. Deletions cut 6 bases from V and 0 bases from J, with 8 bases between. The CDR3 consists of 13 residues. CDR1 is MGHDK, CDR2 SYGVNS, per germline. The CDR3 protein is CASSRKLNTEAFF. CDR3 sequence (DNA): TGTGCCAGCAGCCGAAAATTGAACACTGAAGCTTTCTTT.

This clonotype showed up just a few times. This chain connects TRBV6-6 to TRBJ1-4, with no clear D. CDR1 and CDR2 (germline): MNHNY, SVGAGI (reference sequence). This CDR3 comprises 15 residues. Trimming removed 2 bases from V and 8 bases from J, with 15 bases in between. In DNA form, the CDR3 reads TGTGCCAGCAGTTACCAGACCCAGACCGGGGAAAAACTGTTTTTT. Translation gives CASSYQTQTGEKLFF.